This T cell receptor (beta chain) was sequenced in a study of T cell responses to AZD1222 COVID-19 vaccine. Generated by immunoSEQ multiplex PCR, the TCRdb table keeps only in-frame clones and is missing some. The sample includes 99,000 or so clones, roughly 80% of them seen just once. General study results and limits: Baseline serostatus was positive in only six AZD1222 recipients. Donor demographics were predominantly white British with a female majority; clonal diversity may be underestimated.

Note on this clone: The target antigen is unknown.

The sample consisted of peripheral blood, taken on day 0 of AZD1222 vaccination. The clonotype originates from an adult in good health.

The CDR3 spells CASSEGTGTEAFF. In DNA, the CDR3 is TGTGCCAGCAGTGAGGGGACAGGGACTGAAGCTTTCTTT. The chain has TRBV6-4 and TRBJ1-1; TRBD1 matches at 9 bases. J lost 5 bases, V lost 3 bases, and 1 base had no gene match. The CDR3 is 13 residues long. Per the germline V gene, CDR1 is MRHNA and CDR2 is SNTAGT.